Following are 30 T cell receptor beta chains from one sample sequenced in a study of tumor T cells in aggressive B-cell lymphoma. TCRdb's copy holds only in-frame clones and misses some; the assay was immunoSEQ multiplex PCR. The sample yields about 7,900 clones, around 83% seen once. Sequencing was carried out using tumor tissue. These receptor sequences come from an adult with diffuse large B cell lymphoma.

The chain couples TRBV9 to TRBJ2-3, with 7 bases lining up with TRBD1. J lost 3 bases, V lost 4 bases, and 11 bases had no gene match. CDR1 is SGDLS and CDR2 is YYNGEE in the germline V gene. This CDR3 has 16 amino acids. DNA for the CDR3: TGTGCCAGCAGCCCAGGACAGGCCACGGGTACAGATACGCAGTATTTT. It is translated as CASSPGQATGTDTQYF.

Points on this clone: Other DNA sequences in this sample translate to the same CDR3. The chain has TRBV7-3 and TRBJ2-2; 7 bases align to TRBD2. CDR1 and CDR2 from the germline V gene are SGHTA and FQGTGA. This CDR3 contains 14 residues. Unmatched junction bases numbered 3, after V lost 2 bases and J lost 6 bases. The CDR3, as DNA: TGTGCCAGCAGCTTAGGCGGGAGCTCCGGGGAGCTGTTTTTT. It specifies CASSLGGSSGELFF.

V gene TRBV6-5 combines with J gene TRBJ2-3, with D perhaps TRBD2 (5 bases). The CDR3 has 16 residues. Trimming took 0 bases from V and 5 from J, leaving 15 bases between them. The V gene's germline CDR1 is MNHEY and CDR2 SVGAGI. CDR3 bases: TGTGCCAGCAGTTACTCTGGTGGGAGAGGGAGAGATACGCAGTATTTT. Protein product: CASSYSGGRGRDTQYF.

The gene calls are TRBV4-2 and TRBJ2-2, with 7 bases that match TRBD1. This CDR3 comprises 17 residues. Germline V gene data show CDR1 as LGHNA and CDR2 as YNFKEQ. After removal of 1 base from V and 6 bases from J, the junction contained 11 bases not matched to a gene. The CDR3 spells CASSQVITGESSGELFF. In DNA form, the CDR3 reads TGTGCCAGCAGCCAAGTTATAACAGGGGAATCCTCCGGGGAGCTGTTTTTT.

The V call is TRBV18, the J call TRBJ2-5; 8 bases agree with TRBD2. The J call may not be correct, given that the DNA end is closer to TRBJ2-7. The CDR3 length is 15 residues. Germline V gene data show CDR1 as KGHSH and CDR2 as LQKENI. The DNA for the CDR3 is TGTGCCAGCTCACCCGGGGCGGGAGGACCGGGCGAGCAGTACTTC. Translated, it gives CASSPGAGGPGEQYF.

This clone was observed a handful of times. The chain links TRBV28 to TRBJ1-4; no reliable D call. Germline loops: CDR1 MDHEN, CDR2 SYDVKM. The V and J ends lost 4 bases and 7 bases respectively, with 7 bases between them. The CDR3 spans 12 residues. CDR3 residues: CASSSRGEKLFF. The CDR3 DNA is TGTGCCAGCAGTTCTCGGGGTGAAAAACTGTTTTTT.

The rearrangement uses TRBV29-1 and TRBJ2-1, with TRBD2 identical over 7 bases. Germline assignment: CDR1 SQVTM and CDR2 ANQGSEA. V trimming: 6 bases; J trimming: 9 bases; junction bases outside the gene matches: 14. The CDR3 is 14 amino acids. The DNA for the CDR3 is TGCAGCGTCCTAACCCTAGCGGAGAGGAGTGAGCAGTTCTTC. Residues: CSVLTLAERSEQFF.

V gene TRBV4-2 combines with J gene TRBJ2-3; 10 bases agree with TRBD2. Germline lookup yields CDR1 LGHNA and CDR2 YNFKEQ. J gave up 2 bases and V 2 bases, and 10 bases lay outside the gene matches. This CDR3 spans 18 amino acids. CDR3 sequence reads: CASSQRLAGESVTDTQYF. The CDR3, as DNA: TGTGCCAGCAGCCAAAGGCTAGCGGGAGAATCGGTCACAGATACGCAGTATTTT.

V usage is TRBV7-2 and J usage is TRBJ2-7; 9 nucleotides agree with TRBD2. There are 14 residues in the CDR3. The germline V gene encodes CDR1 SGHTA and CDR2 FQGNSA. The trim removed 3 bases at V and 2 bases at J, leaving 2 bases unmatched. CDR3 sequence reads: CASSFAGGPYEQYF. DNA for the CDR3: TGTGCCAGCAGCTTTGCGGGAGGGCCCTACGAGCAGTACTTC.

The table lists this clone with a count of one. The rearrangement links TRBV5-1 to TRBJ2-7; TRBD2 aligns across 7 bases. This CDR3 contains 14 residues. V lost 5 bases and J lost 2; bases outside the gene matches: 7. The V gene's germline CDR1 is SGHRS and CDR2 YFSETQ. CDR3 in DNA: TGCGCCAGCAGTGGGGGGGTCAGGACCTACGAGCAGTACTTC. Its translation: CASSGGVRTYEQYF.

The V gene is TRBV5-4, the J gene TRBJ2-4; D not certain. The length of the CDR3 is 15 residues. V dropped 0 bases and J dropped 6 bases, with 13 bases sitting between them. Germline V gives CDR1 SGHNT, CDR2 YYREEE (reference sequence). The CDR3 nucleotides read TGTGCCAGCAGCTTGGACACCCTTGGTGGAAACATTCAGTACTTC. It codes for CASSLDTLGGNIQYF.

In its sample, this clone was seen once. The V call is TRBV18, the J call TRBJ1-5, with D possibly matching TRBD1 (5 bases). The germline V and J ends were trimmed by 4 bases and 8 bases, with 12 bases remaining between them. The CDR3 is 13 residues long. The V gene's germline CDR1 is KGHSH and CDR2 LQKENI. The CDR3: CASSRIREEPQHF. The CDR3 region has the DNA TGTGCCAGCTCACGTATCAGGGAAGAGCCCCAGCATTTT.

This chain links TRBV11-2 with TRBJ2-2; possible D gene TRBD1, 6 bases. V was trimmed by 5 bases and J by 1 base, leaving 8 bases between them. The CDR3 is 14 residues long. Germline CDR1 SGHAT, CDR2 FQNNGV. The chain's CDR3 is CASSPGQNTGELFF. In nucleotides, the CDR3 is TGTGCCAGCAGCCCGGGACAGAACACCGGGGAGCTGTTTTTT.

This clone was picked up one time. V is TRBV4-3 and J is TRBJ2-2; D is ambiguous. V dropped 10 bases and J dropped 1 base, with 16 bases sitting between them. Germline values: CDR1 LGHNA, CDR2 YSLEER. The length of the CDR3 is 15 residues. DNA for the CDR3: TGCGCCACCCCTCGACTCACAAAGAACACCGGGGAGCTGTTTTTT. Residues: CATPRLTKNTGELFF.

Concerning this clone: At one end the junction does not follow the germline gene, possibly because of a read error. The V gene is TRBV9, the J gene TRBJ1-6, with D maybe TRBD1 (6 bases). Germline CDR1 is SGDLS and CDR2 is YYNGEE. This CDR3 contains 14 residues. The DNA for the CDR3 is TGTGCCAGCAGCACCCGGGACAAAAATTCCCCCCTCCACTTT. It specifies CASSTRDKNSPLHF.

The DNA for the CDR3 is TGCGCCAGCAGCCAAGAAGCGGATTTGACAGATACGCAGTATTTT. The encoded protein is CASSQEADLTDTQYF. The chain is built from TRBV4-3 and TRBJ2-3; D might be TRBD2 (5 bases). The CDR3 runs 15 residues. The V and J ends lost 0 bases and 3 bases respectively, with 10 bases between them. Germline assignment: CDR1 LGHNA and CDR2 YSLEER.

The table lists this clone with a count of one. The chain recombines TRBV10-3 with TRBJ2-5; the D is unclear. Germline loops: CDR1 ENHRY, CDR2 SYGVKD. Trimming shortened V by 6 bases and J by 0 bases, and 8 bases separated the two germline ends. The CDR3 sequence is 13 residues long. This chain's CDR3 is CAIRKEYQETQYF. The DNA for the CDR3 is TGTGCCATCAGAAAGGAGTACCAAGAGACCCAGTACTTC.

The CDR3: CASSLAQADTQYF. As DNA, the CDR3 is TGTGCCAGCAGCTTAGCTCAGGCAGATACGCAGTATTTT. This chain uses TRBV11-2 with TRBJ2-3; D not certain. The V gene's germline CDR1 is SGHAT and CDR2 FQNNGV. The CDR3 sequence is 13 residues long. V lost 1 base and J 4 bases, leaving 6 bases between the germline ends. Complete variable domain (other parts from reference TRBV11-2 and TRBJ2-3): EAGVAQSPRYKIIEKRQSVAFWCNPISGHATLYWYQQILGQGPKLLIQFQNNGVVDDSQLPKDRFSAERLKGVDSTLKIQPAKLEDSAVYLCASSLAQADTQYFGPGTRLTVL.

The V gene is TRBV10-3, the J gene TRBJ2-7; no clear D. CDR1 ENHRY and CDR2 SYGVKD come from the germline V gene. The V end was cut by 4 bases, the J end by 3 bases, with 7 bases between. The CDR3 sequence is 12 residues long. CDR3 in amino acids: CAISGSSYEQYF. Written as DNA, the CDR3 is TGTGCCATCAGTGGATCCAGCTACGAGCAGTACTTC.

This chain connects TRBV30 to TRBJ2-1; possible D gene TRBD2, 6 bases. CDR1 and CDR2 from the germline V gene are GTSNPN and SVGIG (reference sequence). The ends were cut back, 2 bases at V and 2 bases at J, with 10 bases in the middle. The CDR3 covers 14 residues. The CDR3 protein is CAWSMEGAYNEQFF. DNA for the CDR3: TGTGCCTGGAGTATGGAGGGAGCCTACAATGAGCAGTTCTTC.

This rearrangement joins TRBV27 to TRBJ2-3; the match to TRBD2 covers 8 bases. Germline V CDR1 and CDR2: MNHEY, SMNVEV (reference sequence). This CDR3 has 15 residues. Trimming removed 3 bases from V and 3 bases from J; junction bases left unmatched: 5. CDR3 in DNA: TGTGCCAGCAGTTTCGGAGCGGGAGATACAGATACGCAGTATTTT. Translating gives CASSFGAGDTDTQYF.

The CDR3 nucleotides read TGTGCCAGCAGCTTAGTCGTGAGCGCCGCCCAGCATTTT. It encodes CASSLVVSAAQHF. The rearrangement joins TRBV7-8 to TRBJ1-5; D gene uncertain. Trimming shortened V by 1 base and J by 11 bases, and 12 bases separated the two germline ends. CDR3 length equals 13 residues. The germline gives CDR1 SGHVS, CDR2 FQNEAQ.

The J gene is TRBJ2-7, the V gene TRBV6-5; a possible D gene is TRBD1 (5 bases). V lost 2 bases, J lost 3 bases, and 11 bases lay in between. CDR1 is MNHEY and CDR2 is SVGAGI in the germline V gene. The CDR3 spans 14 residues. The CDR3 loop is CASSYRRALYEQYF. CDR3 bases: TGTGCCAGCAGTTACCGCAGGGCCCTCTACGAGCAGTACTTC.

This chain uses TRBV6-5 with TRBJ2-5; possibly TRBD2 for D (6 bases). Germline loops: CDR1 MNHEY, CDR2 SVGAGI. V lost 6 bases and J lost 1, with 6 bases in between. The CDR3 is 12 residues long. The CDR3 sequence: CASREGQETQYF. The CDR3, as DNA: TGTGCCAGCAGGGAGGGCCAAGAGACCCAGTACTTC.

This rearrangement joins TRBV5-3 to TRBJ1-2, with 10 bases lining up with TRBD1. TRBV5-3 has ORF status, its function being uncertain. This CDR3 has 15 residues. V was clipped by 6 bases and J by 8 bases; unmatched bases: 13. CDR3 DNA sequence: TGTGCCAGAAAGGGGGAATCGGGACAGGGGAAGGGCTACACCTTC. This encodes CARKGESGQGKGYTF.

This rearrangement joins TRBV18 to TRBJ2-1; 7 nucleotides align to TRBD2. V shed 3 bases and J 8 bases; nucleotides not matched to a gene: 4. The CDR3 runs 13 residues. The germline V gene encodes CDR1 KGHSH and CDR2 LQKENI. Written as DNA, the CDR3 is TGTGCCAGCTCACCGCAACGGGGGGATGAGCAGTTCTTC. It translates to CASSPQRGDEQFF.

This rearrangement joins TRBV7-2 to TRBJ2-5; 9 bases align to TRBD2. Unmatched junction bases numbered 2, after V lost 5 bases and J lost 1 base. Germline V gene lookup returns CDR1 SGHTA and CDR2 FQGNSA. The CDR3 extends over 14 amino acids. Written as DNA, the CDR3 is TGTGCCAGCAGCCCGACTAGCGGCCAAGAGACCCAGTACTTC. This sequence encodes CASSPTSGQETQYF.

V is TRBV7-3 and J is TRBJ1-1; 7 bases align to TRBD1. The CDR3 is 13 amino acids. The V and J ends lost 2 bases and 7 bases, in that order; junction bases with no gene match: 4. CDR1 is SGHTA and CDR2 is FQGTGA in the germline V gene. The CDR3 here is CASSLQGEGEAFF. The CDR3 coding sequence is TGTGCCAGCAGCTTACAGGGGGAAGGTGAAGCTTTCTTT.

The rearrangement uses TRBV5-6 and TRBJ2-7; 9 bases match TRBD2. The CDR3 consists of 15 residues. J was trimmed by 5 bases and V by 4 bases; bases with no gene match: 10. CDR1 SGHDT and CDR2 YYEEEE come from the germline V gene. CDR3 DNA sequence: TGTGCCAGCAGCCCCAGGGGACTAGCTACTCACGAGCAGTACTTC. It codes for CASSPRGLATHEQYF.

This CDR3 is CASSYTSGRTHEQYF. In DNA, the CDR3 is TGTGCCAGCAGTTACACTAGCGGGAGAACCCACGAGCAGTACTTC. The rearrangement uses TRBV27 and TRBJ2-7; 11 nucleotides match TRBD2. CDR1 and CDR2 from the germline V gene are MNHEY and SMNVEV (reference sequence). Trimming took 4 bases from V and 5 from J; bases not matched to a gene: 7. The CDR3 contains 15 residues.